Below are 8 T cell receptor beta chains sequenced from a single sample in a study of shared clonotypes between healthy human individuals (dated by TCRdb to between 2020 and 2021). CD8 naive samples consisted of CD45RO-negative cells that were positively selected for CCR7, yielding a CD45RA+CCR7+ population without TemRA cells. The protocol used for the library was the immunoSEQ multiplex PCR assay. What TCRdb holds here is the immuneACCESS table cut down to in-frame rearrangements. Part of the clones is not present; checked against another copy, under half of the missing clones reflect an unresolved V gene, and the others are unexplained. This sample has roughly 2.1 million clones in its table, and about 92% of those were observed once. The top ten constitute under 2% of the sample. Sequenced: naive CD8+ T cells from PBMCs. Interpreted using the paper, the cell subset or site label stands for: CD45RA+CCR7+. Receptors were obtained from a man in his late teens or twenties in good health. Some clones in this sample may be carry-over from other donors' samples.

The J gene is TRBJ2-7, the V gene TRBV28; no firm D call. V was trimmed by 6 bases and J by 3 bases, leaving 12 bases between them. In germline, CDR1 is MDHEN, CDR2 SYDVKM. The CDR3 sequence is 13 residues long. The CDR3 region is CASSPQPNYEQYF. DNA of the CDR3: TGTGCCAGCAGCCCCCAGCCAAACTACGAGCAGTACTTC.

The table lists this clone with a few counts. The same CDR3 arises from other DNA sequences in this sample as well. The rearrangement links TRBV27 to TRBJ2-7; TRBD1 matches at 9 bases. In germline, CDR1 is MNHEY, CDR2 SMNVEV (reference sequence). The V and J ends lost 0 bases and 3 bases, in that order; junction bases with no gene match: 6. The CDR3 is made up of 16 amino acids. In nucleotides, the CDR3 is TGTGCCAGCAGTTTATCCTCCGGGACAGGGAGCTACGAGCAGTACTTC. The encoded protein is CASSLSSGTGSYEQYF.

The genes are TRBV19 and TRBJ2-1, with D unresolved. In germline, CDR1 is LNHDA, CDR2 SQIVND (reference sequence). V was pared by 5 bases and J by 0 bases, with 11 bases between. This CDR3 is 15 amino acids long. DNA for the CDR3: TGTGCCAGTAGTGTTGGCAGGAGCTCCTACAATGAGCAGTTCTTC. Its protein product is CASSVGRSSYNEQFF.

This chain joins TRBV27 and TRBJ1-1, with 7 bases matching TRBD1. Germline assignment: CDR1 MNHEY and CDR2 SMNVEV (reference sequence). V was pared by 3 bases and J by 0 bases, with 10 bases of the junction left unmatched. The CDR3 is 17 amino acids. CDR3 sequence: CASSLTGQVSMNTEAFF. The CDR3 bases are TGTGCCAGCAGTTTGACTGGACAGGTCTCTATGAACACTGAAGCTTTCTTT.

V is TRBV30 and J is TRBJ2-7; 9 bases map to TRBD2. Germline V gene lookup returns CDR1 GTSNPN and CDR2 SVGIG (reference sequence). The V segment lost 0 bases and the J segment 4 bases; nucleotides outside the gene matches: 7. CDR3 length: 15 amino acids. The CDR3 bases are TGTGCCTGGAGTGTCTATAGCGGGAGAGGGTACGAGCAGTACTTC. As protein: CAWSVYSGRGYEQYF.

V and J are TRBV29-1 and TRBJ2-5; D not certain. The J call could be wrong; TRBJ2-7 is a better fit for the DNA end. The CDR3 is 14 residues long. CDR1 is SQVTM and CDR2 is ANQGSEA in the germline V gene. The CDR3: CSVESAGRSYEQYF. CDR3 nucleotides: TGCAGCGTTGAATCGGCAGGTCGCTCCTACGAGCAGTACTTC.

The chain joins TRBV7-2 to TRBJ2-3; 7 bases agree with TRBD2. The CDR3 runs 14 residues. Germline-derived CDR1 and CDR2 are SGHTA and FQGNSA. Unmatched junction bases numbered 7, after V lost 8 bases and J lost 2 bases. The CDR3 loop reads CASSRAGHTDTQYF. CDR3 DNA: TGTGCCAGCTCTAGAGCGGGGCACACAGATACGCAGTATTTT.

The V call is TRBV27, the J call TRBJ2-1, with D perhaps matching TRBD2 (6 bases). The CDR3 runs 17 residues. The germline V and J ends were trimmed by 5 bases and 1 base, with 18 bases remaining between them. Germline V gene sequence: CDR1 MNHEY, CDR2 SMNVEV (reference sequence). CDR3 sequence reads: CASSPWGRSRSYNEQFF. As DNA, the CDR3 is TGTGCCAGCAGTCCGTGGGGGAGGTCCCGGTCCTACAATGAGCAGTTCTTC.